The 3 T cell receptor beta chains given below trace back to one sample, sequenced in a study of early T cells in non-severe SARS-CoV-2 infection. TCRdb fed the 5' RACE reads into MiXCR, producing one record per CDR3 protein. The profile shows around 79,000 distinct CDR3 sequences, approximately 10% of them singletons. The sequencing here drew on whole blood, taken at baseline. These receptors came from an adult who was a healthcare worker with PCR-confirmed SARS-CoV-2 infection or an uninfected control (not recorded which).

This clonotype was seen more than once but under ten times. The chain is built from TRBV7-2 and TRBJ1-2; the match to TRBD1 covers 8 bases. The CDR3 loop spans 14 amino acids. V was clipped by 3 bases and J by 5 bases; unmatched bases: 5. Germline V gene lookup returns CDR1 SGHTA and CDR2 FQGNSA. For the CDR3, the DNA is TGTGCCAGCAGCTTGACAGGGGACGAGTATGGCTACACCTTC. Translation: CASSLTGDEYGYTF.

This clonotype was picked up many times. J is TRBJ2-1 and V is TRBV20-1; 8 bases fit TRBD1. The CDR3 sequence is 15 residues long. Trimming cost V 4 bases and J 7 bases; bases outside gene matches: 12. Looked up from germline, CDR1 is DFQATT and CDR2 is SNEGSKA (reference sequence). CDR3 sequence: CSANPAQQGENEQFF. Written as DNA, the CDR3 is TGCAGTGCTAACCCCGCGCAACAGGGGGAGAATGAGCAGTTCTTC.

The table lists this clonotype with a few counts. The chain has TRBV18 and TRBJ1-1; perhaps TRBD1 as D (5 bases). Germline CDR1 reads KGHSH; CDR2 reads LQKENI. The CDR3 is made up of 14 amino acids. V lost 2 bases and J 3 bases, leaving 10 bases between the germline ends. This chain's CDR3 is CASSPYRRDTEAFF. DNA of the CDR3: TGTGCCAGCTCACCATACAGGAGGGACACTGAAGCTTTCTTT.